This T cell receptor (beta chain) is drawn from a study of T cell responses to AZD1222 COVID-19 vaccine. Broader study findings: The CD4 TCRs associated with vaccination extended across spike and predominated at 160-218 and 743-854. Sampling that yielded the repertoires occurred only after the peak T cell response. Only a handful of AZD1222 recipients tested seropositive at baseline.

The assay was immunoSEQ multiplex PCR, and TCRdb's table has in-frame clones only and misses some. This sample carries roughly 99,000 clones, over 80% of them seen once, and the ten largest clones take 5.5% to 7%. Looked up from germline, CDR1 is KGHDR and CDR2 is SFDVKD. V was pared by 2 bases and J by 0 bases, with 8 bases between. The CDR3 contains 15 residues. Regarding this clone: Its specificity is unknown.

The source is an adult who received the AZD1222 COVID-19 vaccine. The V gene is TRBV24-1, the J gene TRBJ2-3; D not certain. Sample: peripheral blood, taken 28 days after the second AZD1222 dose. The DNA of the CDR3 is TGTGCCACCAGTGATTCCCCGGGTAGCACAGATACGCAGTATTTT. It is translated as CATSDSPGSTDTQYF.